These 8 T cell receptor beta chains originate from one sample sequenced in a study of T cells after yellow fever vaccination. A single record per CDR3 protein comes from TCRdb applying MiXCR to the 5' RACE reads. The data show about 320,000 distinct CDR3 sequences, roughly 10% seen once. The source material was CD4+ T cells sorted from PBMCs, sampled 45 days after the yellow fever booster vaccination. These receptors originate from a man younger than 30 who received the YFV17D yellow fever vaccine.

V and J are TRBV5-1 and TRBJ1-2; D might be TRBD1 (6 bases). This CDR3 is built from 12 residues. Between the trimmed V and J ends, which lost 2 bases and 6 bases, there was a span of 8 bases. Germline V lookup: CDR1 SGHRS, CDR2 YFSETQ. The DNA for the CDR3 is TGCGCCAGCAGCTTTGAGGGGGATGGCTACACCTTC. Amino acids: CASSFEGDGYTF.

This clonotype came up a few times. The V call is TRBV28, the J call TRBJ1-5, with a tentative D call TRBD1 (5 bases). Trimming stripped 4 bases from V and 11 bases from J, with 12 bases between. This CDR3 comprises 12 residues. Germline V gene sequence: CDR1 MDHEN, CDR2 SYDVKM. CDR3 protein: CASSSPTATQHF. The CDR3 region has the DNA TGTGCCAGCAGTTCCCCGACAGCAACCCAGCATTTT.

The CDR3 DNA is TGTGCCAGCAGCGTATCGTACGGAGAGACCCAGTACTTC. Encoded protein: CASSVSYGETQYF. J is TRBJ2-5 and V is TRBV7-8; D gene ambiguous. This CDR3 spans 13 amino acids. Germline V gene data show CDR1 as SGHVS and CDR2 as FQNEAQ. V was trimmed by 5 bases and J by 4 bases, leaving 11 bases between them.

This clonotype was observed a handful of times. This chain uses TRBV6-5 with TRBJ2-7; no clear D gene. Germline V gene data show CDR1 as MNHEY and CDR2 as SVGAGI. The V and J ends lost 8 bases and 3 bases respectively, with 14 bases between them. CDR3 length: 13 residues. The chain's CDR3 is CASGWGFGYEQYV. Written as DNA, the CDR3 is TGTGCCAGCGGGTGGGGATTTGGCTACGAGCAGTACGTC.

The V and J genes are TRBV4-1 and TRBJ2-5; the D gene is possibly TRBD2 (6 bases). Germline CDR1 and CDR2: MGHRA and YSYEKL. Between the trimmed V and J ends, which lost 4 bases and 3 bases, there was a span of 12 bases. The CDR3 is 14 amino acids. The CDR3 region is CASSPSPGEETQYF. The DNA for the CDR3 is TGCGCCAGCAGCCCCTCCCCGGGGGAAGAGACCCAGTACTTC.

In its sample, this clonotype was seen a few times. The rearrangement links TRBV14 to TRBJ2-7, with unresolved D. Germline V gene data show CDR1 as SGHDN and CDR2 as FVKESK. The CDR3 is 12 residues long. V dropped 10 bases and J dropped 2 bases, with 12 bases sitting between them. CDR3 nucleotide sequence: TGTGCCACGGGCCCGAGCGCCTACGAGCAGTACTTC. Translating it yields CATGPSAYEQYF.

The chain recombines TRBV5-1 with TRBJ1-2, with TRBD1 as a possible D gene (6 bases). V lost 0 bases, J lost 4 bases, and 16 bases lay in between. This CDR3 contains 16 residues. Per the germline V gene, CDR1 is SGHRS and CDR2 is YFSETQ. The CDR3 region has the DNA TGCGCCAGCAGCTTGGGGGGGGTGGACAGCTCCTATGGCTACACCTTC. This gives the protein CASSLGGVDSSYGYTF.

This clonotype was seen a few times. The rearrangement joins TRBV6-2 or TRBV6-3 to TRBJ2-7; 7 bases align to TRBD2. The CDR3 sequence is 15 residues long. CDR1 and CDR2 (germline): MNHEY, SVGEGT. The V and J ends lost 7 bases and 0 bases, in that order; junction bases with no gene match: 9. As DNA, the CDR3 is TGTGCCAGCACAAGCGGGGCAGCCGGCTCCTACGAGCAGTACGTC. It encodes CASTSGAAGSYEQYV.